These 5 T cell receptor beta chains originate from one sample sequenced in a study of T-cell reconstitution after alpha-beta-depleted transplantation in children. Unique molecular identifiers were incorporated into the prepared TCRbeta library. MiXCR, applied by TCRdb to the PCR reads, yields one record per CDR3 protein. The sample has roughly 220,000 distinct CDR3 sequences; 9.7% are singletons. The specimen comprised PBMCs from the stem cell graft donor, sampled from the stem cell graft. Receptor source: a human donor who donated a stem cell graft to a child with SCID.

The J gene is TRBJ1-6, the V gene TRBV6-5; D uncertain. Trimming pared 0 bases from V and 7 bases from J, leaving 13 bases between. The CDR3 extends over 16 amino acids. In germline, CDR1 is MNHEY, CDR2 SVGAGI. The chain's CDR3 is CASSYSMGSTNSPLHF. The CDR3 DNA is TGTGCCAGCAGTTACTCGATGGGCAGTACCAATTCACCCCTCCACTTT.

In its sample, this clonotype was seen many times. CDR3 sequence reads: CASSLGQSYNEQFF. The DNA of the CDR3 is TGTGCCAGCAGTTTAGGACAGTCCTACAATGAGCAGTTCTTC. The gene calls are TRBV12-3 or TRBV12-4 and TRBJ2-1, with D maybe TRBD1 (5 bases). The CDR3 has 14 amino acids. The ends were cut back, 1 base at V and 1 base at J, with 5 bases in the middle.

This clonotype occurred many times. The rearrangement joins TRBV5-1 to TRBJ1-2; the D gene is possibly TRBD1 (6 bases). Germline lookup yields CDR1 SGHRS and CDR2 YFSETQ. V lost 4 bases and J 5 bases, leaving 15 bases between the germline ends. The CDR3 is 14 amino acids. The CDR3 nucleotides read TGCGCCAGCAGCACCGAATACAGGGAATATGGCTACACCTTC. Protein: CASSTEYREYGYTF.

This clonotype was detected ten times or more. The CDR3 region is CASSPRLAGRSYEQYF. Here the CDR3 DNA reads TGTGCCAGCAGTCCTAGACTAGCGGGGCGCTCCTACGAGCAGTACTTC. This rearrangement joins TRBV12-3 or TRBV12-4 to TRBJ2-7, with 11 bases identical to TRBD2. The CDR3 has 16 amino acids. Germline trimming cut 5 bases from V and 0 bases from J; bases unmatched to any gene: 6.

The sample holds many counts of this clonotype. The chain carries TRBV12-3 or TRBV12-4 and TRBJ1-1; TRBD1 is a possible D gene (5 bases). The CDR3 runs to 17 residues. V was pared by 3 bases and J by 1 base, with 18 bases between. The DNA for the CDR3 is TGTGCCAGCAGTTTGGTTCAGGGTTTTTTTGCGAACACTGAAGCTTTCTTT. Its protein product is CASSLVQGFFANTEAFF.